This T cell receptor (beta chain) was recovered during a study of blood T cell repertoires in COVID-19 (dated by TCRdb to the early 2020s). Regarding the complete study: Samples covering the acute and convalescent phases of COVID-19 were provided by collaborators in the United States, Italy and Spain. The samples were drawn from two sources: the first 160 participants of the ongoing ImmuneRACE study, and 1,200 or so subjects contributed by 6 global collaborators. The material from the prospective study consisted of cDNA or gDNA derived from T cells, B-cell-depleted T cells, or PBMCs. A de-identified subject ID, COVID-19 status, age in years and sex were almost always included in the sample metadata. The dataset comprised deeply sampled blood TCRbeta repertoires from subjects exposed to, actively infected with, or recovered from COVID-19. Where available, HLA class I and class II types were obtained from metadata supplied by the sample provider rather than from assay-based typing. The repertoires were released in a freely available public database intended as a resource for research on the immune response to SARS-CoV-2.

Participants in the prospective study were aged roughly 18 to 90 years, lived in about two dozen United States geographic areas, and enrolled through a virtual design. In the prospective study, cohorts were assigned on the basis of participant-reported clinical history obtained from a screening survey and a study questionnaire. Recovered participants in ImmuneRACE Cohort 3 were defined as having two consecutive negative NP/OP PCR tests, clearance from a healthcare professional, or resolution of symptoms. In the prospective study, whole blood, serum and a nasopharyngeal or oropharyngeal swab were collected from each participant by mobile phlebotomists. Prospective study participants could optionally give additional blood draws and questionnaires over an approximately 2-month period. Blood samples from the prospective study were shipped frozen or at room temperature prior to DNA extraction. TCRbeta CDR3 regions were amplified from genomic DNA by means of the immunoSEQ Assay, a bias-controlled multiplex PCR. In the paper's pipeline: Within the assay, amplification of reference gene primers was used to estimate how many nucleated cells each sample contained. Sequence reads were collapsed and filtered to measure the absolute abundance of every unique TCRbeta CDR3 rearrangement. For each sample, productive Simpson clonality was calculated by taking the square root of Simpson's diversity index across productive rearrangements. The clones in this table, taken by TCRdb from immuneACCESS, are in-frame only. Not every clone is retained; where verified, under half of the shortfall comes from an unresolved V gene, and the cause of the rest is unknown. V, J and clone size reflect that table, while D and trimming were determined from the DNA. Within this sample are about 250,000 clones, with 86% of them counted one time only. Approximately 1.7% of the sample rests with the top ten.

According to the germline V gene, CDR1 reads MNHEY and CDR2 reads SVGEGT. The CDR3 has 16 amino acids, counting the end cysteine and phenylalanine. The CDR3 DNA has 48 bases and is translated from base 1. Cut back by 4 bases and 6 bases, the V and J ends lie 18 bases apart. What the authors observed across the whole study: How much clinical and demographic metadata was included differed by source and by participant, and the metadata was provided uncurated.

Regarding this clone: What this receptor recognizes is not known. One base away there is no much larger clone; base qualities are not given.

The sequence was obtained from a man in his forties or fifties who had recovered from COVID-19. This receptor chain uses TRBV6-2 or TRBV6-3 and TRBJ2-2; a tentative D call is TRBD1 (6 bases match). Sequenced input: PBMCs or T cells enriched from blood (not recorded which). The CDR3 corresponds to CASSSGPPGVAGELFF. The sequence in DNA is TGTGCCAGCAGTTCTGGGCCTCCAGGGGTGGCCGGGGAGCTGTTTTTT.